The 25 T cell receptor beta chains in this list originate from one sample, sequenced in a study of control samples from healthy donors and cancer patients. Assay: immunoSEQ multiplex PCR; the TCRdb copy retains only in-frame clones and omits some. The sample has about 410,000 clones; more than 80% are singletons. The sequenced sample consisted of PBMCs. Receptors originate from a middle-aged man with head and neck cancer.

The genes are TRBV6-5 and TRBJ1-3, with 7 bases matching TRBD1. Germline CDR1 is MNHEY and CDR2 is SVGAGI. CDR3 length equals 15 residues. V gave up 6 bases and J gave up 4 bases; unmatched junction bases: 9. The CDR3 protein is CASSRGTAAGNTIYF. CDR3 DNA sequence: TGTGCCAGCAGCCGAGGGACAGCGGCCGGAAACACCATATATTTT.

The CDR3 region is CASSPEHMNTEAFF. Written as DNA, the CDR3 is TGCGCCAGCAGCCCAGAACATATGAACACTGAAGCTTTCTTT. This chain uses TRBV5-1 with TRBJ1-1; D remains unclear. Germline V gives CDR1 SGHRS, CDR2 YFSETQ. V was pared by 4 bases and J by 0 bases, with 10 bases between. The length of the CDR3 is 14 residues.

This clone showed up just once. The chain is built from TRBV11-1 and TRBJ2-3; maybe TRBD2 (6 bases). Germline CDR1 and CDR2: SGHAT and FQDESV (reference sequence). The ends were cut back, 5 bases at V and 2 bases at J, with 11 bases in the middle. The CDR3 has 14 residues. This CDR3 is CASSPGLFTDTQYF. The CDR3 DNA reads TGTGCCAGCAGCCCTGGACTATTCACAGATACGCAGTATTTT.

The chain combines TRBV6-6 with TRBJ2-1; the D gene is possibly TRBD1 (6 bases). Germline values: CDR1 MNHNY, CDR2 SVGAGI (reference sequence). The CDR3 spans 13 residues. The V gene lost 2 bases and the J gene lost 8 bases, with 10 bases spanning the gap. The CDR3 here is CASSYGRGDEQFF. The DNA for the CDR3 is TGTGCCAGCAGTTACGGCAGGGGTGATGAGCAGTTCTTC.

CDR3 sequence reads: CASSIMGGADTGELFF. The CDR3, as DNA: TGTGCCAGTAGTATTATGGGGGGCGCGGACACCGGGGAGCTGTTTTTT. The chain couples TRBV19 to TRBJ2-2, with D perhaps TRBD1 or TRBD2 (6 bases each). Trimming took 3 bases from V and 3 from J, leaving 14 bases between them. Germline V gene lookup returns CDR1 LNHDA and CDR2 SQIVND (reference sequence). The CDR3 totals 16 residues.

This rearrangement joins TRBV7-2 to TRBJ1-3; 7 bases are shared with TRBD1. CDR1 is SGHTA, CDR2 FQGNSA, per germline. V dropped 1 base and J dropped 7; count of bases not matched to a gene: 1. The CDR3 has 13 residues. This CDR3 is CASSLEQGNTIYF. In DNA, the CDR3 is TGTGCCAGCAGCTTAGAACAGGGGAACACCATATATTTT.

This sequence joins TRBV6-5 and TRBJ2-5; 13 bases are a match to TRBD2. Germline-derived CDR1 and CDR2 are MNHEY and SVGAGI. The length of the CDR3 is 16 residues. The junction had 5 bases not matched to a gene; V was cut back by 2 bases and J by 5 bases. The CDR3 sequence: CASSYRTSGRGETQYF. The CDR3 DNA is TGTGCCAGCAGTTACAGGACTAGCGGGAGAGGGGAGACCCAGTACTTC.

The chain uses TRBV9 and TRBJ2-1; D not certain. Trimming pared 0 bases from V and 13 bases from J, leaving 14 bases between. The CDR3 runs to 13 residues. Germline CDR1 and CDR2: SGDLS and YYNGEE. The CDR3: CASSVATGELQFF. CDR3 in DNA: TGTGCCAGCAGCGTAGCTACGGGTGAGTTACAGTTCTTC.

The genes are TRBV3-1 (or the pseudogene TRBV3-2) and TRBJ1-5; tentative D call: TRBD1 (5 bases). Trimming stripped 3 bases from V and 5 bases from J, with 14 bases between. The CDR3 totals 15 residues. CDR1 LGHDT and CDR2 YNNKEL come from the germline V gene (reference sequence). CDR3 DNA: TGTGCCAGCAGCCACAACACCGGGACGCATCAGCCCCAGCATTTT. Its translation: CASSHNTGTHQPQHF.

The chain employs TRBV30 and TRBJ2-7; tentatively, D is TRBD1 or TRBD2 (5 bases each). CDR1 GTSNPN and CDR2 SVGIG come from the germline V gene (reference sequence). V lost 2 bases to trimming and J lost 3 bases, with 20 bases between them. The length of the CDR3 is 16 residues. In nucleotides, the CDR3 is TGTGCCTGGAGTTCCGCCGGGACCCCGAGTTACTACGAGCAGTACTTC. This encodes CAWSSAGTPSYYEQYF. Variable domain in full (rest from reference TRBV30 and TRBJ2-7): SQTIHQWPATLVQPVGSPLSLECTVEGTSNPNLYWYRQAAGRGLQLLFYSVGIGQISSEVPQNLSASRPQDRQFILSSKKLLLSDSGFYLCAWSSAGTPSYYEQYFGPGTRLTVT.

This chain links TRBV6-5 with TRBJ2-7, with TRBD1 matching over 10 bases. The V and J ends lost 6 bases and 0 bases, in that order; junction bases with no gene match: 5. The CDR3 length is 15 residues. Germline V lookup: CDR1 MNHEY, CDR2 SVGAGI. CDR3 loop: CASRKGQGVSYEQYF. CDR3 nucleotides: TGTGCCAGCAGGAAAGGACAGGGGGTCTCCTACGAGCAGTACTTC.

V and J are TRBV13 and TRBJ2-7, with D perhaps matching TRBD2 (5 bases). Trimming cost V 5 bases and J 7 bases, with 15 bases left between them. Germline CDR1 and CDR2: PRHDT and FYEKMQ (reference sequence). The CDR3 totals 13 residues. The CDR3 DNA reads TGTGCCAGCAGCCCCCCCGAACCGGGGGAGCAGTACTTC. Translated: CASSPPEPGEQYF.

This clone occurred once. The gene calls are TRBV27 and TRBJ1-2; no reliable D call. V gave up 7 bases and J gave up 6 bases, with 9 bases separating them. CDR3 length: 11 amino acids. Germline V gives CDR1 MNHEY, CDR2 SMNVEV (reference sequence). This chain's CDR3 is CASNGEDGYTF. The CDR3 bases are TGTGCCAGCAATGGGGAAGATGGCTACACCTTC.

The V gene is TRBV27, the J gene TRBJ1-2; possible D gene TRBD1, 6 bases. Deletions cut 5 bases from V and 5 bases from J, with 18 bases between. The CDR3 runs 15 residues. Germline loops: CDR1 MNHEY, CDR2 SMNVEV (reference sequence). CDR3 loop: CASSPYTGFVYGYTF. As DNA, the CDR3 is TGTGCCAGCAGTCCGTATACAGGGTTTGTTTATGGCTACACCTTC.

This clone showed up just once. This chain uses TRBV29-1 with TRBJ2-1; D may be TRBD1 or TRBD2 (7 bases each). The germline gives CDR1 SQVTM, CDR2 ANQGSEA. The V and J ends lost 4 bases and 9 bases respectively, with 13 bases between them. CDR3 length: 12 residues. This CDR3 is CSVGQGGSEQFF. In nucleotides, the CDR3 is TGCAGCGTTGGCCAGGGGGGGAGTGAGCAGTTCTTC.

This chain links TRBV5-1 with TRBJ1-1, with TRBD1 matching over 7 bases. The trim removed 3 bases at V and 1 base at J, leaving 12 bases unmatched. The CDR3 consists of 17 residues. The V gene's germline CDR1 is SGHRS and CDR2 YFSETQ. The CDR3 protein is CASSYSSLTGANTEAFF. The CDR3 coding sequence is TGCGCCAGCAGCTATTCGTCTCTTACAGGGGCGAACACTGAAGCTTTCTTT.

This chain uses TRBV11-2 with TRBJ2-6; D remains unclear. Trimming shortened V by 3 bases and J by 4 bases, and 4 bases separated the two germline ends. Germline values: CDR1 SGHAT, CDR2 FQNNGV. The CDR3 is 13 amino acids. The DNA for the CDR3 is TGTGCCAGCAGCTTTTACGGGGCCAACGTCCTGACTTTC. Protein sequence: CASSFYGANVLTF.

This clone was detected once. This sequence joins TRBV2 and TRBJ1-1; D not resolved. CDR1 SNHLY and CDR2 FYNNEI come from the germline V gene. V lost 4 bases to trimming and J lost 5 bases, with 14 bases between them. The CDR3 runs to 14 residues. CDR3 loop: CASSGDTRRTEAFF. The CDR3 nucleotides are TGTGCCAGCAGTGGAGACACCCGCAGGACTGAAGCTTTCTTT.

This clone was seen just once. The chain links TRBV5-1 to TRBJ1-1, with D unclear. The germline V and J ends were trimmed by 4 bases and 1 base, with 17 bases remaining between them. CDR1 is SGHRS and CDR2 is YFSETQ in the germline V gene. The CDR3 is 16 amino acids. The CDR3 region is CASSSGREKGNTEAFF. In nucleotides, the CDR3 is TGCGCCAGCAGCAGTGGAAGGGAAAAGGGGAACACTGAAGCTTTCTTT.

CDR3 region: CAWSFGSTEAFF. For the CDR3, the DNA is TGTGCCTGGAGTTTTGGCAGCACTGAAGCTTTCTTT. The chain has TRBV30 and TRBJ1-1; no clear D gene. V lost 2 bases to trimming and J lost 4 bases, with 8 bases between them. The germline V gene has CDR1 GTSNPN and CDR2 SVGIG (reference sequence). The CDR3 is made up of 12 amino acids.

J is TRBJ2-5 and V is TRBV28; D is perhaps TRBD1 or TRBD2 (7 bases each). Germline values: CDR1 MDHEN, CDR2 SYDVKM. The CDR3 loop spans 15 amino acids. V was pared by 6 bases and J by 6 bases, with 20 bases between. The CDR3 sequence is CASRGGGGTGKTQYF. The DNA for the CDR3 is TGTGCCAGCAGAGGGGGCGGGGGCACGGGGAAGACCCAGTACTTC.

V is TRBV3-1 (or the pseudogene TRBV3-2) and J is TRBJ2-1, with 7 bases that match TRBD2. Germline V gene sequence: CDR1 LGHDT, CDR2 YNNKEL (reference sequence). The junction had 14 bases not matched to a gene; V was cut back by 0 bases and J by 12 bases. This CDR3 has 16 amino acids. The CDR3 here is CASSQDFGGVTGGQFF. In DNA form, the CDR3 reads TGTGCCAGCAGCCAAGATTTTGGGGGAGTGACGGGAGGGCAGTTCTTC.

The chain couples TRBV6-6 to TRBJ2-5; no definite D call. The CDR3 is made up of 14 amino acids. The germline V gene has CDR1 MNHNY and CDR2 SVGAGI (reference sequence). Trimming removed 2 bases at V and 5 bases at J, with 12 bases between. Written as DNA, the CDR3 is TGTGCCAGCAGTTACCGGCTAGAACGCGAGACCCAGTACTTC. Its protein is CASSYRLERETQYF.

This clone was seen once. This chain links TRBV5-6 with TRBJ1-4; D is unresolved. Germline V gene sequence: CDR1 SGHDT, CDR2 YYEEEE. V gave up 4 bases and J gave up 0 bases, with 10 bases separating them. The CDR3 sequence is 15 residues long. CDR3 residues: CASSRGGSTNEKLFF. The CDR3 nucleotides read TGTGCCAGCAGCCGGGGAGGGTCAACTAATGAAAAACTGTTTTTT.

The chain carries TRBV5-5 and TRBJ1-5, with D perhaps matching TRBD1 (6 bases). V dropped 3 bases and J dropped 9 bases, with 16 bases sitting between them. Germline V gene lookup returns CDR1 SGHKS and CDR2 YYEKEE (reference sequence). This CDR3 has 14 residues. CDR3 loop: CASSSAGAARPQHF. The DNA of the CDR3 is TGTGCCAGCAGCTCAGCAGGGGCAGCGAGGCCCCAGCATTTT.